This TCR beta chain was identified in a study of early T cells in non-severe SARS-CoV-2 infection. One entry per CDR3 protein, called by TCRdb with MiXCR from the 5' RACE reads. The data hold about 58,000 distinct CDR3 sequences, with about an eighth observed a single time. This clonotype was picked up many times. V trimming: 8 bases; J trimming: 2 bases; junction bases outside the gene matches: 14. This CDR3 has 16 residues. Germline CDR1 and CDR2: MGHDK and SYGVNS. The clonotype comes from an adult who was a healthcare worker with PCR-confirmed SARS-CoV-2 infection or an uninfected control (not recorded which). The rearrangement links TRBV25-1 to TRBJ2-7, with TRBD1 matching over 8 bases. Input material: whole blood. The CDR3 nucleotides read TGTGCCAGCGGGGCGAGGTCCGACAGGGGTACCTACGAGCAGTACTTC. The encoded protein is CASGARSDRGTYEQYF.